The clone carrying this T cell receptor (beta chain) was recorded once. Its specificity is unknown. An even split of each subset's genomic DNA across several immunoSEQ plates was performed. Sequencing used immunoSEQ multiplex PCR; TCRdb keeps in-frame clones, though not all of them. There are more than 500,000 clones in the sample; 90% to 96% occur only once, and about 0.067% lies in the top ten. Trimming shortened V by 6 bases and J by 5 bases, and 17 bases separated the two germline ends. Germline CDR1 reads SGHKS; CDR2 reads YYEKEE (reference sequence). This CDR3 has 15 residues. These data are taken from a study of shared clonotypes between healthy human individuals. Study findings and constraints: Sequencing depth was expected to influence donor clonotype sharing.

This receptor was obtained from a woman under 40 in good health. Sequencing input: naive CD4+ T cells sorted from blood. As for subset: CD45RA+ positively selected. The genes are TRBV5-5 and TRBJ2-2, with D unclear. CDR3 protein: CASTTWAVGTGELFF. For the CDR3, the DNA is TGTGCCAGCACCACATGGGCCGTGGGGACCGGGGAGCTGTTTTTT.